The rows below give T cell receptor beta chains drawn from one sample of a study of blood T cell repertoires in COVID-19. Sequenced by immunoSEQ multiplex PCR; TCRdb stores in-frame clones only, minus some. Counted here are over 200,000 clones, 80% to 85% occurring once; the ten biggest clones make up 27%. Sequencing was done on a sample of peripheral blood. The receptors were gathered from a man between 35 and 55 years old with acute or convalescent COVID-19. CDR3s include the opening cysteine and the closing phenylalanine or tryptophan. The D gene is left open where the match is weak. Not all rows give a size; the values are once, few, many and, for expanded clones, a class.

d_call,j_call,clone_size,cdr3_length,v_call,cdr3_nt,cdr3_aa
-,TRBJ1-3,-,15,TRBV18,TGTGCCAGCTCACCGGCAGGAAACTCTGGAAACACCATATATTTT,CASSPAGNSGNTIYF
-,TRBJ1-1,few,14,TRBV7-9,TGTGCCAGCAGCCCCGTCCAGGGGTACACTGAAGCTTTCTTT,CASSPVQGYTEAFF
-,TRBJ2-3,-,18,TRBV7-2,TGTGCCAGCAGCTTAGCCATGGTTCGGGGGTCGGGCACAGATACGCAGTATTTT,CASSLAMVRGSGTDTQYF
-,TRBJ2-4,-,15,TRBV19,TGTGCCAGTAGTATACTGCAGGGTGCCAAAAACATTCAGTACTTC,CASSILQGAKNIQYF
TRBD1,TRBJ2-2,-,17,TRBV27,TGTGCCAGCAGCAACTCGGCAGGGGGCTCGGACACCGGGGAGCTGTTTTTT,CASSNSAGGSDTGELFF
TRBD1,TRBJ1-2,once,12,TRBV6-6,TGTGCCAGCAGCGACAGGGGCTATGGCTACACCTTC,CASSDRGYGYTF
-,TRBJ1-1,-,14,TRBV6-5,TGTGCCAGCAGTTACTCGAGAGATAACACTGAAGCTTTCTTT,CASSYSRDNTEAFF
TRBD1,TRBJ2-5,-,14,TRBV19,TGTGCCAGTAGTGCAGGGACAGGTGAAGAGACCCAGTACTTC,CASSAGTGEETQYF
-,TRBJ1-2,few,14,TRBV19,TGTGCCAGTAGTATTCTCGGACAGCTGAGTGGCTACACCTTC,CASSILGQLSGYTF
-,TRBJ1-2,-,10,TRBV7-9,-,CASSFGTGAF
-,TRBJ2-1,-,17,TRBV5-5,TGTGCCAGCAGCTTAGGTTCGGGTCGTACTATGGGTGTAGAGCAGTTCTTC,CASSLGSGRTMGVEQFF
TRBD2,TRBJ2-1,-,15,TRBV6-6,TGTGCCAGCAGTATACTAGCGGGAGGCCCCAATGAGCAGTTCTTC,CASSILAGGPNEQFF
TRBD1,TRBJ1-4,-,12,TRBV6-4,TGTGCCAGCAGGTCAACAGGGGGAGAACTGTTTTTT,CASRSTGGELFF
-,TRBJ2-2,-,15,TRBV27,TGTGCCAGCAGTCCCCTGGGCTCTACCCCCGGGGAGCTGTTTTTT,CASSPLGSTPGELFF
-,TRBJ1-2,-,14,TRBV7-9,TGTGCCAGCAGCTTAGCCGACAGCTCGAGTGGCTACACCTTC,CASSLADSSSGYTF
-,TRBJ2-7,-,15,TRBV2,TGTGCCAGCTCGGAATGGGACGGGAGCTCCTACGAGCAGTACTTC,CASSEWDGSSYEQYF
TRBD2,TRBJ2-5,-,15,TRBV4-3,TGCGCCAGCAGCCAGGGACTAGGGTGGGGGGAGACCCAGTACTTC,CASSQGLGWGETQYF
TRBD1,TRBJ2-5,-,14,TRBV7-9,TGTGCCAGCAGCACGGGACAGGACCAAGAGACCCAGTACTTC,CASSTGQDQETQYF
TRBD1,TRBJ2-2,-,15,TRBV27,TGTGCCAGCAGCCGACAGGGGGCCAAGAGCGGGGAGCTGTTTTTT,CASSRQGAKSGELFF
-,TRBJ2-7,-,14,TRBV2,TGTGCCAGCAGTCTCCGGGGAGGTTTTTCGGAGCAGTACTTC,CASSLRGGFSEQYF
-,TRBJ2-1,-,13,TRBV11-3,TGTGCCAGCAGCTCCATTTTATCAGGCGAGCAGTTCTTC,CASSSILSGEQFF
-,TRBJ1-1,-,11,TRBV24-1,TGTGCCACCAGAAGAGGGGGTGAAGCTTTCTTT,CATRRGGEAFF
TRBD2,TRBJ2-2,many,13,TRBV10-1,TGCGCCAGTTCTACTAGCGAGGCCGGGGAGCTGTTTTTT,CASSTSEAGELFF
-,TRBJ1-4,-,18,TRBV6-1,TGTGCCAGCAGTGAAGCGCGCGGAGGGATGCAAACTAATGAAAAACTGTTTTTT,CASSEARGGMQTNEKLFF
TRBD2,TRBJ2-7,-,17,TRBV6-9,TGTGCCAGGAGACCGGGACTAGCGGGAGTCATGACCTACGAGCAGTACTTC,CARRPGLAGVMTYEQYF
-,TRBJ1-1,-,14,TRBV6-5,TGTGCCGGATACAGGTCTTGGATGAACACTGAAGCTTTCTTT,CAGYRSWMNTEAFF
TRBD2,TRBJ2-7,-,14,TRBV5-4,TGTGCCAGCAGCTTGAGGGGACTACAAACATTACAGTACTTC,CASSLRGLQTLQYF
TRBD1,TRBJ1-2,once,15,TRBV27,TGTGCCAGCAGTCCCCGGGACAGAAGTAACTATGGCTACACCTTC,CASSPRDRSNYGYTF
TRBD2,TRBJ2-5,-,15,TRBV7-3,TGTGCCAGCAGCCGAGCGGGAGGGGGTCAAGAGACCCAGTACTTC,CASSRAGGGQETQYF
-,TRBJ1-5,-,14,TRBV19,TGTGCCAGTAGTTTGGGCTATAGCAATCAGCCCCAGCATTTT,CASSLGYSNQPQHF
TRBD1,TRBJ1-1,-,13,TRBV6-5,TGTGCCAGCAGTTACCCGACAGGGACGGAAGCTTTCTTT,CASSYPTGTEAFF
-,TRBJ2-5,-,14,TRBV7-9,TGTGCCAGCAGTCGCCGAGGAGTCCAGGAGACCCAGTACTTC,CASSRRGVQETQYF
-,TRBJ1-4,few,14,TRBV19,TGTGCCAGTAGTATCGGACAGTCTAATGAAAAACTGTTTTTT,CASSIGQSNEKLFF
-,TRBJ1-1,-,14,TRBV30,TGTGCCTGGAGCGAGGGACTTGCGAACACTGAAGCTTTCTTT,CAWSEGLANTEAFF
TRBD1,TRBJ2-5,-,14,TRBV5-1,TGCGCCAGCAGCTTCGGGACAGGGGGAGAGACCCAGTACTTC,CASSFGTGGETQYF
-,TRBJ1-1,few,14,TRBV5-6,TGTGCCAGCAGCCGTTATAGTTCTTACACTGAAGCTTTCTTT,CASSRYSSYTEAFF
-,TRBJ2-5,-,15,TRBV25-1,TGTGCCAGCAGTGAATATATCGGGGTTACAGAGACCCAGTACTTC,CASSEYIGVTETQYF
TRBD1,TRBJ1-2,-,14,TRBV5-8,TGTGCCAGCAGCTTACAGGGGGCGCGTGATGGCTACACCTTC,CASSLQGARDGYTF
-,TRBJ2-7,-,13,TRBV2,TGTGCCAGCAGTGAAAGGACAGCAAGCGAGCAGTACTTC,CASSERTASEQYF
-,TRBJ2-1,-,17,TRBV5-1,TGCGCCAGCAGCTTGGAATTATCGGGGAGCTCCTACAATGAGCAGTTCTTC,CASSLELSGSSYNEQFF
TRBD2,TRBJ2-3,-,17,TRBV5-6,TGTGCCAGCAGCCGGACGGGGGGAGCCGTGTTCACAGATACGCAGTATTTT,CASSRTGGAVFTDTQYF
-,TRBJ2-5,-,11,TRBV2,TGTGCCAGCAGTGAACAGGAGACCCAGTACTTC,CASSEQETQYF
-,TRBJ1-2,-,13,TRBV10-3,TGTGCCATCAGTGAGTCGACTGGCTATGGCTACACCTTC,CAISESTGYGYTF
-,TRBJ2-3,-,15,TRBV4-1,TGCGCCAGCAGCCAAGAACGGCTAGCCGGCGATACGCAGTATTTT,CASSQERLAGDTQYF
TRBD2,TRBJ2-5,-,16,TRBV5-1,TGCGCCAGCAGCCCCTGGGTGGGTCCAACGGGAGGGACCCAGTACTTC,CASSPWVGPTGGTQYF
TRBD1,TRBJ1-1,-,15,TRBV19,TGTGCCAGTAGCGAACAGGGGGCCGGTGGGACTGAAGCTTTCTTT,CASSEQGAGGTEAFF
-,TRBJ2-3,-,16,TRBV29-1,TGCAGCGTTGAAGATCGCAGGGGCGGCTCTGGAGATACGCAGTATTTT,CSVEDRRGGSGDTQYF
-,TRBJ2-2,-,16,TRBV18,TGTGCCAGCTCAGTCGAACTAGCCACCGACACCGGGGAGCTGTTTTTT,CASSVELATDTGELFF
TRBD1,TRBJ2-2,-,16,TRBV27,TGTGCCAGCATTAACTTGCGGCAGGGGGATACCGGGGAGCTGTTTTTT,CASINLRQGDTGELFF
-,TRBJ1-1,-,11,TRBV20-1,TGCAGTGCCCAGAGGGCTCGGGAAGCTTTCTTT,CSAQRAREAFF
-,TRBJ2-2,-,18,TRBV18,TGTGCCAGCTCACCCAGGATTGTGGGAGGCGGAGACACCGGGGAGCTGTTTTTT,CASSPRIVGGGDTGELFF